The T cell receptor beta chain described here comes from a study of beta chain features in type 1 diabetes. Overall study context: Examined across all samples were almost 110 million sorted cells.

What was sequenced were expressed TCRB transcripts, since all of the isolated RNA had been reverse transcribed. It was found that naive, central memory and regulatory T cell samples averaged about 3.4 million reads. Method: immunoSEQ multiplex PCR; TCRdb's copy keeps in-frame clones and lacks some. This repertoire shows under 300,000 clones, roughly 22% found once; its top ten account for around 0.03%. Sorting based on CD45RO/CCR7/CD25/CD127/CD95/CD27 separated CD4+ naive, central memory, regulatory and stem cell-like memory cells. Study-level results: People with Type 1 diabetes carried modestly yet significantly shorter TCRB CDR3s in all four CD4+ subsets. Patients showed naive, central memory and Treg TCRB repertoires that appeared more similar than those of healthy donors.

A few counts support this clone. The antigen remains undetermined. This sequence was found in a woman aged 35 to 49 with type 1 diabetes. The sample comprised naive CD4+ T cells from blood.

CDR3 loop: CATTLGPDTQYF. CDR3 DNA: TGTGCCACCACTTTGGGGCCAGATACGCAGTATTTT. J is TRBJ2-3 and V is TRBV21-1; the D call TRBD1 from the table was never checked on the DNA. TRBV21-1 is a documented pseudogene. The CDR3 contains 12 residues.